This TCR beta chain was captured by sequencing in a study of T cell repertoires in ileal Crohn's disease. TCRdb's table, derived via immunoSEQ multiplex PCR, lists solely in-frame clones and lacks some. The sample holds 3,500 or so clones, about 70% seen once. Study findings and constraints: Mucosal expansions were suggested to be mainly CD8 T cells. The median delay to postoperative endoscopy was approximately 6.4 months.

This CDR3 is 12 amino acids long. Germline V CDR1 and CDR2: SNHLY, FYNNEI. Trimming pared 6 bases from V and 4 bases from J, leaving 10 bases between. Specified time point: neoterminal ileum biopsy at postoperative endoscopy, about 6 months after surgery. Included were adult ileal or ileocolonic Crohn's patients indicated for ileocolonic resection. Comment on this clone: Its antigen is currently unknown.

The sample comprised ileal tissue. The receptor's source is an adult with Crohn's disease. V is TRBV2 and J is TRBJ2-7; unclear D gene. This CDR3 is CASRETYYEQYF. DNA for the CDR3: TGTGCCAGCAGAGAAACCTATTACGAGCAGTACTTC.